The entry that follows covers one T cell receptor (beta chain) sequence. No antigen is known for it. Base-call qualities are not available, and no considerably larger clone is one nucleotide away. Inclusive of the bounding cysteine and phenylalanine, the CDR3 is 12 residues long. Only the CDR3 portion is preserved as DNA: 36 bases, with reading frame beginning at the first base. The germline V gene (reference sequence) supplies CDR1 SEHNR and CDR2 FQNEAQ. V is pruned by 4 bases and J by 13 bases, leaving 9 bases of the junction without a gene match. Full-length TCR variable regions were amplified by 5' RACE PCR with constant-region reverse primers, followed by semi-nested PCR with Nested Universal Primer A. The ReliaPrep RNA Cell Miniprep System was used to extract total RNA, which was then reverse transcribed into 5'RACE-ready cDNA with the SMARTer RACE 5'/3' Kit. Multiplex adaptors were used to barcode full-length TCR alpha and beta libraries, and the barcoded libraries were sequenced on an Illumina MiSeq. Concerning the study's data processing: For each of nine subset-tissue groups, sequencing data from the five patients were pooled, and the groups were compared by unsupervised clustering of TCR gene usage. Repertoire similarity was calculated with the Morisita-Horn index, weighting shared sequences by their contribution to each repertoire. TCRdb took the public reads, trimmed them with fastp at Q25, ran MiXCR for clone calling and kept in-frame beta chains. Duplicate CDR3 protein sequences are folded into a single record with the most common DNA and genes. TCRdb's processing, not the study's, gives the V and J calls here. For this sample the table gives a few thousand distinct CDR3 sequences, of which 65% to 75% were detected only once. The ten largest clones add up to roughly 4.2% of the sample.

The record originates from a study (dated by TCRdb to the mid-2010s). Regarding the study in general: Whether tumor-infiltrating Tregs in breast cancer are recruited from blood Tregs or converted in situ from other CD4+ T cell subsets was tested. Here is what the overall study found, with its caveats: The TCR alpha and beta sequences of tumor-infiltrating Tregs showed the greatest overlap with tumor naive CD4+ T cells, followed by blood naive CD4+ T cells. Rather than covering whole repertoires, validation in the larger cohort was restricted to a single TCR beta V-J rearrangement. Tumor memory CD4+ T cell TCR gene usage was found to cluster with blood and lymph node memory CD4+ cells and with lymph node naive CD4+ cells.

Cells that were CD4+CD25+CD127-/low were isolated as Tregs. Tregs, naive and memory CD4+ T cells from tumor, blood and ipsilateral draining lymph nodes of five breast cancer patients underwent full-length TCR alpha and beta sequencing. Ficoll density gradient centrifugation was used to isolate mononuclear cells from either lymph nodes or 50 ml of peripheral blood. Sorted cell populations were confirmed by FACS to exceed 90% purity. What was sequenced was Tregs sorted from blood. Here the chain combines TRBV7-9 and TRBJ2-5, and 7 junction bases match TRBD1. The TCR originated in a female donor with breast cancer. The CDR3 sequence is CASSSGYRGRYF. The DNA sequence is as follows: TGTGCCAGCAGCTCCGGATACAGGGGTCGGTACTTC.